This TCR beta chain emerged from a study of CD8 T cells in Susac syndrome. RNA totalling roughly 0.45 to 1 ug underwent reverse transcription with random hexamers. Amplification of TCR beta CDR3 spanned 54 Vbeta and 13 Jbeta via immunoSEQ multiplex PCR. Via MiXCR, TCRdb re-called the immunoSEQ multiplex PCR reads, giving one row per CDR3 protein. The sample carries 180,000 or so distinct CDR3 sequences, 85% to 95% recorded once. This CDR3 contains 15 residues. Germline CDR1 and CDR2: SGHDT and YYEEEE. Trimming took 7 bases from V and 7 from J; bases not matched to a gene: 9. This sequence originates from a human donor in good health. Sequencing was done on a sample of CD4+ T cells from PBMCs. V is TRBV5-6 and J is TRBJ2-1; 12 positions agree with TRBD2. The CDR3 region is CASLNGLAGYNEQFF. The CDR3 DNA reads TGTGCCAGCTTGAACGGACTAGCGGGATATAATGAGCAGTTCTTC.